Included here is one T cell receptor (beta chain) sequence, with context. Its antigen is undetermined. These data belong to a study of lymphopenia after photon versus proton radiotherapy. The study, taken as a whole, reports: After the lymphocyte nadir, photon-treated repertoires showed oligoclonal expansion, especially of CD8+ Temra cells. Relative stability marked proton patients; photon patients lost diversity and naive cells. Survival link was tested only in deceased patients; proton benefit remains a possibility. In patients who died, overall survival fell as post-nadir TCR diversity dropped more.

Clones were read by immunoSEQ multiplex PCR, and TCRdb kept only the in-frame ones, dropping some. There are fewer than 20,000 clones in the sample; less than 90% occur only once, and less than 12% lies in the top ten. Germline assignment: CDR1 SGHRS and CDR2 YFSETQ. CDR3 length equals 16 residues. After removal of 5 bases from V and 3 bases from J, the junction contained 12 bases not matched to a gene. The chain employs TRBV5-1 and TRBJ2-7; 9 nucleotides agree with TRBD1. Sequences were derived from peripheral blood, sampled from a patient treated with proton-based radiotherapy. This sequence was found in a man between 70 and 80 years old with pancreatic cancer. The CDR3 protein is CASSWARDRVNYEQYF. CDR3 nucleotides: TGCGCCAGCAGTTGGGCCCGGGACAGGGTGAACTACGAGCAGTACTTC.